The 21 T cell receptor beta chains reported below all come from one sample, sequenced in a study of cytomegalovirus exposure and HLA in healthy donors. Researchers ran the PCR with 60 Vbeta and 13 Jbeta primers. Repertoires were generated with immunoSEQ multiplex PCR, while TCRdb's copy carries only in-frame clones and drops some. The sample contains about 110,000 clones, about three quarters of which appear only once. The specimen was PBMCs. These receptor sequences come from a boy aged 10-17 years in good health and CMV-seronegative.

The gene calls are TRBV11-3 and TRBJ2-2; D unresolved. The CDR3 length is 12 residues. Trimming left V 2 bases short and J 7 bases short, with 5 bases between. Germline CDR1 and CDR2: SGHNT and YENEEA. Here the CDR3 reads CASSLSGGELFF. In DNA form, the CDR3 reads TGTGCCAGCAGCTTATCGGGCGGGGAGCTGTTTTTT.

This chain links TRBV4-1 with TRBJ1-4; the D is unclear. The CDR3 is 15 amino acids. Germline CDR1 and CDR2: MGHRA and YSYEKL. V lost 4 bases, J lost 4 bases, and 13 bases lay in between. CDR3 in amino acids: CASSLIRVFNEKLFF. The CDR3 DNA follows: TGCGCCAGCAGCCTCATCCGGGTCTTTAATGAAAAACTGTTTTTT.

The V gene is TRBV2, the J gene TRBJ1-1; D call uncertain. Deletions cut 6 bases from V and 3 bases from J, with 11 bases between. Germline CDR1 is SNHLY and CDR2 is FYNNEI. The CDR3 consists of 13 residues. Here the CDR3 reads CASRVQRDTEAFF. The CDR3 DNA reads as TGTGCCAGCAGGGTCCAGCGTGACACTGAAGCTTTCTTT.

Remarks on this clone: One junction end does not reproduce the germline sequence, and a read error may be involved. V and J are TRBV7-9 and TRBJ1-2; 7 bases align to TRBD1. The CDR3 length is 12 residues. Germline loops: CDR1 SEHNR, CDR2 FQNEAQ (reference sequence). CDR3 sequence reads: CSSSLGTAGYTF. The CDR3, as DNA: TGTTCCAGCAGCTTAGGGACAGCTGGCTACACCTTC.

The rearrangement links TRBV5-1 to TRBJ2-1; 9 nucleotides line up with TRBD1. Germline CDR1 SGHRS, CDR2 YFSETQ. The CDR3 covers 15 residues. V lost 4 bases to trimming and J lost 4 bases; unmatched junction nucleotides: 6. Written as DNA, the CDR3 is TGCGCCAGCAGCGCAGGGACAGGGAGGTACAATGAGCAGTTCTTC. Its protein product is CASSAGTGRYNEQFF.

The chain is built from TRBV9 and TRBJ2-7, with D tentatively TRBD2 (6 bases). V was cut by 0 bases and J by 5 bases, with 18 bases left in between. Germline CDR1 is SGDLS and CDR2 is YYNGEE. The CDR3 contains 16 residues. As DNA, the CDR3 is TGTGCCAGCAGCGTAGCTCCGTGGAGGGCGACCCACGAGCAGTACTTC. It specifies CASSVAPWRATHEQYF.

This clone was observed once. CDR3 nucleotide sequence: TGTGCCAGCAGCCTCGGGACTAGCGGGAGAGATACGCAGTATTTT. Translating gives CASSLGTSGRDTQYF. The rearrangement uses TRBV27 and TRBJ2-3, with 14 bases fitting TRBD2. CDR1 is MNHEY, CDR2 SMNVEV, per germline (reference sequence). This CDR3 region has 15 residues. The V gene end was trimmed by 6 bases and the J gene end by 5 bases; junction bases not matched to a gene: 4.

The chain employs TRBV5-4 and TRBJ1-2; TRBD1 matches 7 bases. CDR1 is SGHNT and CDR2 is YYREEE in the germline V gene (reference sequence). This CDR3 has 15 amino acids. Unmatched junction bases numbered 8, after V lost 4 bases and J lost 2 bases. The DNA of the CDR3 is TGTGCCAGCAGCGGTAACAGGGGAGGAAACTATGGCTACACCTTC. Protein product: CASSGNRGGNYGYTF.

In the case of this clone: An end of the junction does not agree with germline; a read error may underlie this. The rearrangement uses TRBV11-2 and TRBJ2-7, with a tentative D call TRBD2 (5 bases). CDR1 and CDR2 (germline): SGHAT, FQNNGV. The CDR3 is 13 amino acids. CDR3: CASSLSERAELYF. In nucleotides, the CDR3 is TGTGCCAGCAGCTTAAGTGAGAGGGCAGAGCTGTACTTC.

This clone was found a few times. V usage is TRBV30 and J usage is TRBJ1-3; D gene uncertain. The V gene lost 3 bases and the J gene lost 8 bases, with 11 bases spanning the gap. The CDR3 runs to 12 residues. Germline CDR1 GTSNPN, CDR2 SVGIG (reference sequence). The CDR3 is CAWSGLWDTIYF. The CDR3 nucleotides read TGTGCCTGGAGCGGGTTGTGGGACACCATATATTTT.

The genes are TRBV7-9 and TRBJ2-6; 9 nucleotides line up with TRBD2. Germline-derived CDR1 and CDR2 are SEHNR and FQNEAQ (reference sequence). Losses at the gene ends were 5 bases for V and 0 bases for J; bases not matched to a gene: 11. The CDR3 has 19 residues. CDR3 sequence reads: CASSPRKAGGLSGANVLTF. The CDR3 nucleotides read TGTGCCAGCAGCCCGCGTAAAGCGGGAGGCCTCTCTGGGGCCAACGTCCTGACTTTC.

The chain combines TRBV29-1 with TRBJ1-2, with D hard to call. The CDR3 extends over 11 amino acids. Germline-derived CDR1 and CDR2 are SQVTM and ANQGSEA. The CDR3 loop is CIAGSIDGYTF. The CDR3 nucleotides are TGCATCGCCGGGAGTATCGATGGCTACACCTTC.

V gene TRBV30 combines with J gene TRBJ2-2; D gene uncertain. The CDR3 extends over 13 amino acids. V was cut by 5 bases and J by 0 bases, with 7 bases left in between. In germline, CDR1 is GTSNPN, CDR2 SVGIG (reference sequence). In DNA, the CDR3 is TGTGCCTGGGGCAGGACGAACACCGGGGAGCTGTTTTTT. It codes for CAWGRTNTGELFF. Looking up the rest from reference TRBV30 and TRBJ2-2 gives the full variable domain: SQTIHQWPATLVQPVGSPLSLECTVEGTSNPNLYWYRQAAGRGLQLLFYSVGIGQISSEVPQNLSASRPQDRQFILSSKKLLLSDSGFYLCAWGRTNTGELFFGEGSRLTVL.

This chain connects TRBV5-1 to TRBJ1-1; 7 bases agree with TRBD1. Germline trimming cut 2 bases from V and 1 base from J; bases unmatched to any gene: 5. The CDR3 length is 15 residues. Germline V gene sequence: CDR1 SGHRS, CDR2 YFSETQ. As DNA, the CDR3 is TGCGCCAGCAGCTTCTCAAACAGGGGGAACACTGAAGCTTTCTTT. Translated, it gives CASSFSNRGNTEAFF.

The chain is built from TRBV5-6 and TRBJ1-4; D might be TRBD1 (5 bases). The CDR3 extends over 13 amino acids. Germline assignment: CDR1 SGHDT and CDR2 YYEEEE. Deletions cut 3 bases from V and 8 bases from J, with 11 bases between. CDR3 sequence reads: CASSSRAREKLFF. The CDR3 DNA reads as TGTGCCAGCAGCTCCAGGGCGAGGGAAAAACTGTTTTTT.

The chain carries TRBV9 and TRBJ1-1, with D possibly TRBD1 on 5 matching bases. CDR1 is SGDLS and CDR2 is YYNGEE in the germline V gene. This CDR3 is built from 14 residues. The V gene lost 0 bases and the J gene lost 10 bases, with 16 bases spanning the gap. As DNA, the CDR3 is TGTGCCAGCAGCGTAGGATCCGGCCACGGGGGAGCTTTCTTT. Its translation is CASSVGSGHGGAFF.

This rearrangement joins TRBV4-1 to TRBJ2-5; TRBD1 is a possible D gene (5 bases). CDR1 MGHRA and CDR2 YSYEKL come from the germline V gene. V was trimmed by 1 base and J by 5 bases, leaving 8 bases between them. This CDR3 is 13 amino acids long. CDR3 sequence reads: CASSQVGVETQYF. The CDR3 DNA follows: TGCGCCAGCAGCCAAGTAGGGGTCGAGACCCAGTACTTC.

This rearrangement joins TRBV5-6 to TRBJ1-2; weak D call: TRBD1 (6 bases). The CDR3 is 14 amino acids. V dropped 0 bases and J dropped 5 bases, with 11 bases sitting between them. Germline-derived CDR1 and CDR2 are SGHDT and YYEEEE. The CDR3 DNA reads as TGTGCCAGCAGCTTGGCAGGGGTGAGGTATGGCTACACCTTC. Translating it yields CASSLAGVRYGYTF.

The gene calls are TRBV11-2 and TRBJ2-7; D gene uncertain. V lost 1 base and J 1 base, leaving 14 bases between the germline ends. In germline, CDR1 is SGHAT, CDR2 FQNNGV. The CDR3 covers 16 residues. CDR3 in amino acids: CASSLVADSASYEQYF. CDR3 in DNA: TGTGCCAGCAGCTTAGTGGCGGATTCCGCTTCCTACGAGCAGTACTTC.

V gene TRBV7-9 combines with J gene TRBJ2-5; D perhaps matches TRBD2 (5 bases). Trimming cost V 1 base and J 7 bases, with 16 bases left between them. The CDR3 has 15 amino acids. The germline V gene has CDR1 SEHNR and CDR2 FQNEAQ (reference sequence). CDR3 coding DNA: TGTGCCAGCAGCTTAGGGTCACTAGTCGAGGGGACCCAGTACTTC. Translation gives CASSLGSLVEGTQYF.

The sample holds one count of this clone. This rearrangement joins TRBV9 to TRBJ2-5, with D possibly TRBD1 on 5 matching bases. CDR3 size: 14 residues. Between the trimmed V and J ends, which lost 0 bases and 5 bases, there was a span of 11 bases. Germline CDR1 and CDR2: SGDLS and YYNGEE. CDR3 DNA sequence: TGTGCCAGCAGCGTAGAGGGGCGCATTGAGACCCAGTACTTC. Translated: CASSVEGRIETQYF.